A selection of T cell receptor beta chains follows, all from one sample in a study of human T cells and chemical hapten exposure. Using its own MiXCR run on the RACE reads, TCRdb lists one record per CDR3 protein. Among approximately 70,000 distinct CDR3 sequences listed, 9.8% were seen once. Sequencing was performed on whole blood, taken in connection with sensitization to the hapten diphenylcyclopropenone (DPC). The receptors shown here come from a woman aged 40 to 50 with alopecia areata. Some clones in this sample may be carry-over from other donors' samples. The conserved cysteine and the conserved F or W are not part of the CDR3 here. D genes are given only for firm matches.

V: TRBV28; D: NA; CDR3: ASYPRDRYTSGNTIY
V: TRBV28; D: NA; CDR3: ASRRTALHQETQY
V: TRBV7-9; D: NA; CDR3: ASSPRGADSYEQY
V: TRBV10-3; D: NA; CDR3: AISDSRVASNYGYT
V: TRBV6-6; D: NA; CDR3: ASSYYNRVRTDTQY
V: TRBV29-1; D: NA; CDR3: SAASTNTEAF
V: TRBV12-3/TRBV12-4; D: TRBD1; CDR3: ASSFPTGGSEKLF
V: TRBV29-1; D: NA; CDR3: SVRALWGEAF
V: TRBV5-6; D: NA; CDR3: ASSLETAYEQY
V: TRBV29-1; D: NA; CDR3: SSCSGGNTEAF
V: TRBV6-1; D: TRBD1; CDR3: ASSSQGAPYEQY
V: TRBV4-1; D: NA; CDR3: ASSQVVPATDYNSPLH
V: TRBV11-2; D: NA; CDR3: ASSPVTGEKETQY
V: TRBV6-5; D: TRBD1; CDR3: ASSRLGTGGYEQY
V: TRBV12-3/TRBV12-4; D: TRBD2; CDR3: ASRSSGGIDKNIQY
V: TRBV20-1; D: NA; CDR3: SGRQGGSGANVLT
V: TRBV7-9; D: NA; CDR3: ASSPGQFPNYNEQF
V: TRBV20-1; D: NA; CDR3: SASPISTNTEAF
V: TRBV5-4; D: NA; CDR3: ASSLNDGNTIY
V: TRBV7-9; D: NA; CDR3: ASSSPFHGNEKLF
V: TRBV7-8; D: NA; CDR3: ASTPSRSELETQY
V: TRBV2; D: NA; CDR3: ASGQLGVGAYNEQF
V: TRBV4-2; D: NA; CDR3: ASSPQPGGLAKNIQY
V: TRBV6-2/TRBV6-3; D: TRBD2; CDR3: ASSSTSGGLSYNEQF
V: TRBV7-9; D: TRBD2; CDR3: ASSFQRENTGELF
V: TRBV6-5; D: NA; CDR3: ASSLPGGNYGYT
V: TRBV12-3/TRBV12-4; D: NA; CDR3: ASSFQGGRNEQF
V: TRBV29-1; D: NA; CDR3: SVEGVAKNIQY
V: TRBV3-1; D: NA; CDR3: ASSQTSFDEQY
V: TRBV18; D: NA; CDR3: ASSLTPSKNTGELF
V: TRBV6-2/TRBV6-3; D: NA; CDR3: ASKDSRAADTQY
V: TRBV12-3/TRBV12-4; D: NA; CDR3: ASEESSYNEQF
V: TRBV28; D: NA; CDR3: ASSPTGREETQY
V: TRBV9; D: NA; CDR3: ASSPTVAGNTIY
V: TRBV29-1; D: TRBD2; CDR3: SVDSSGGNTGELF
V: TRBV12-3/TRBV12-4; D: TRBD1; CDR3: ASSRMDRNQPQH
V: TRBV6-2/TRBV6-3; D: TRBD2; CDR3: ASSILLLAGETDTQY
V: TRBV12-3/TRBV12-4; D: NA; CDR3: ASSLTGDTQY
V: TRBV11-2; D: TRBD2; CDR3: ASSLGTGTSGGAAQF
V: TRBV2; D: NA; CDR3: ASSGTPYEQY
V: TRBV7-9; D: TRBD1; CDR3: ASSLSGTGGPNTEAF
V: TRBV6-2/TRBV6-3; D: NA; CDR3: ASSSGGGGRTYNEQF
V: TRBV29-1; D: NA; CDR3: SVEDAGGGEQF
V: TRBV20-1; D: NA; CDR3: SASPEGYGYT
V: TRBV7-9; D: TRBD1; CDR3: ASRGDGTGEAF